The 21 T cell receptor beta chains presented below share a single source sample, sequenced in a study of T cell repertoires in cytomegalovirus infection. TCRdb used MiXCR to reprocess the reads, holding one entry per CDR3 protein. The sample lists approximately 700,000 distinct CDR3 sequences; about 40% were seen once. Sequences were obtained from PBMCs. The receptor set was obtained from a human donor in good health (CMV status not recorded). Some clones in this sample may be carry-over from other donors' samples.

This chain links TRBV7-2 with TRBJ1-5; 9 bases fit TRBD1. V trimming: 5 bases; J trimming: 5 bases; junction bases outside the gene matches: 16. CDR3 size: 18 residues. CDR1 and CDR2 from the germline V gene are SGHTA and FQGNSA. Here the CDR3 DNA reads TGTGCCAGCAGCGAACTACGGACAGGGGTCCTTATGGATCAGCCCCAGCATTTT. It yields the protein CASSELRTGVLMDQPQHF.

In the case of this clonotype: A much larger clone lies one base from this, so it may be a read error. V usage is TRBV28 and J usage is TRBJ2-5, with D maybe TRBD2 (5 bases). CDR1 is MDHEN, CDR2 SYDVKM, per germline. This CDR3 is built from 12 residues. This chain's CDR3 is CASEGSQETKYF. Here the CDR3 DNA reads TGTGCCAGCGAGGGATCCCAAGAGACCAAGTACTTC.

This clonotype was counted a few times. The chain has TRBV6-5 and TRBJ2-1; tentatively, D is TRBD2 (6 bases). Germline V gene data show CDR1 as MNHEY and CDR2 as SVGAGI. The CDR3 has 12 amino acids. V lost 5 bases, J lost 7 bases, and 9 bases lay in between. CDR3 coding DNA: TGTGCCAGCAGTAACGGAGGGAATGAGCAGTTCTTC. This gives the protein CASSNGGNEQFF.

V gene TRBV20-1 combines with J gene TRBJ1-3; D possibly corresponds to TRBD1 (6 bases). Germline values: CDR1 DFQATT, CDR2 SNEGSKA (reference sequence). V was shortened by 5 bases and J by 0 bases, with 17 bases between the two germline ends. The CDR3 contains 16 residues. The CDR3 protein is CSAAGDQGFSGNTIYF. CDR3 nucleotides: TGCAGTGCTGCGGGAGATCAGGGGTTCTCTGGAAACACCATATATTTT.

This chain links TRBV5-1 with TRBJ2-1, with TRBD1 identical over 7 bases. Trimming took 5 bases from V and 6 from J; bases not matched to a gene: 11. Looked up from germline, CDR1 is SGHRS and CDR2 is YFSETQ. CDR3 length: 15 residues. The CDR3: CASSPGDSLLNEQFF. The CDR3 DNA reads TGCGCCAGCAGTCCCGGGGACAGTCTACTCAATGAGCAGTTCTTC.

The chain uses TRBV12-3 or TRBV12-4 and TRBJ1-4; possibly TRBD1 for D (6 bases). Trimming took 7 bases from V and 5 from J, leaving 11 bases between them. The CDR3 consists of 13 residues. CDR3 amino acids: CASILQGNEKLFF. In DNA form, the CDR3 reads TGTGCCAGCATATTACAGGGCAATGAAAAACTGTTTTTT.

The V and J genes are TRBV20-1 and TRBJ2-3; the match to TRBD2 covers 11 bases. The trim removed 3 bases at V and 5 bases at J, leaving 7 bases unmatched. Germline V lookup: CDR1 DFQATT, CDR2 SNEGSKA (reference sequence). CDR3 size: 15 residues. The CDR3 nucleotides are TGCAGTGCTAGCATAGCGGGGGGGCCCGGAGATACGCAGTATTTT. Its protein is CSASIAGGPGDTQYF.

The gene calls are TRBV27 and TRBJ2-3; 8 positions agree with TRBD2. Germline loops: CDR1 MNHEY, CDR2 SMNVEV (reference sequence). V shed 7 bases and J 1 base; nucleotides not matched to a gene: 7. The CDR3 runs to 15 residues. The CDR3 here is CASISSGGGTDTQYF. In DNA, the CDR3 is TGTGCCAGCATCTCATCGGGGGGGGGCACAGATACGCAGTATTTT.

The chain's CDR3 is CASSLEVAQYF. The CDR3 region has the DNA TGTGCCAGCAGTTTAGAAGTAGCCCAGTACTTC. The gene calls are TRBV28 and TRBJ2-5; D unresolved. The CDR3 spans 11 residues. Per germline, CDR1 MDHEN and CDR2 SYDVKM. Trimming took off 2 bases at V and 9 bases at J, with 7 bases between the two ends.

This clonotype was counted once. The chain links TRBV19 to TRBJ1-1; no definite D call. V dropped 7 bases and J dropped 0 bases, with 15 bases sitting between them. The CDR3 runs to 15 residues. CDR1 is LNHDA, CDR2 SQIVND, per germline (reference sequence). As DNA, the CDR3 is TGTGCCAGTAATTCATTGTCCGGTATGAACACTGAAGCTTTCTTT. It specifies CASNSLSGMNTEAFF.

For this clonotype: This likely comes from a read error, as the CDR3 has no conserved phenylalanine or tryptophan at its end. V usage is TRBV7-6 and J usage is TRBJ1-1, with 7 bases identical to TRBD1. Trimming at V came to 5 bases and at J to 0 bases, leaving 6 bases not matched to a gene. From germline, CDR1 is SGHVS and CDR2 FNYEAQ. The CDR3 covers 15 residues. The CDR3 is CASSLIGQVNTEAFL. The CDR3 DNA reads TGTGCCAGCAGCCTAATCGGACAGGTGAACACTGAAGCTTTCTTG.

On this clonotype itself: This could be a read error, since a much larger clone is one nucleotide away. The chain links TRBV6-2 or TRBV6-3 to TRBJ2-3; TRBD2 matches at 10 bases. The V segment lost 5 bases and the J segment 0 bases; nucleotides outside the gene matches: 2. From germline, CDR1 is MNHEY and CDR2 SVGEGT. The CDR3 spans 15 residues. CDR3 sequence reads: CASSVTSGSTDTQYF. In DNA form, the CDR3 reads TGTGCCAGCAGTGTGACTAGCGGGAGCACAGATACGCAGTATTTT.

This clonotype showed up just a few times. The rearrangement joins TRBV6-6 to TRBJ2-1; 9 nucleotides line up with TRBD2. The CDR3 sequence is 18 residues long. The V gene end was trimmed by 7 bases and the J gene end by 0 bases; junction bases not matched to a gene: 13. Germline CDR1 MNHNY, CDR2 SVGAGI (reference sequence). This chain's CDR3 is CASNEYPSGTSSYNEQFF. The CDR3, as DNA: TGTGCCAGCAATGAGTATCCTAGCGGGACGAGCTCCTACAATGAGCAGTTCTTC.

This clonotype was counted between two and nine times. One end of the junction varies from germline; a read error may be responsible. The V call is TRBV5-6, the J call TRBJ2-5; D not certain. The germline gives CDR1 SGHDT, CDR2 YYEEEE. The CDR3 runs to 14 residues. The CDR3 sequence: CASSFRPNQETQYF. In DNA, the CDR3 is TGTGCCAGCAGCTTCAGGCCGAACCAGGAGACCCAGTACTTC.

This clonotype has only a few counts. The chain uses TRBV7-2 and TRBJ2-1; unclear D gene. Trimming cost V 5 bases and J 6 bases, with 8 bases left between them. The CDR3 consists of 12 residues. Germline lookup yields CDR1 SGHTA and CDR2 FQGNSA. CDR3 sequence: CASSDPVNEQFF. The CDR3, as DNA: TGTGCCAGCAGCGACCCCGTCAATGAGCAGTTCTTC. The full variable domain, completed using reference TRBV7-2 and TRBJ2-1, is GAGVSQSPSNKVTEKGKDVELRCDPISGHTALYWYRQSLGQGLEFLIYFQGNSAPDKSGLPSDRFSAERTGGSVSTLTIQRTQQEDSAVYLCASSDPVNEQFFGPGTRLTVL.

This rearrangement joins TRBV7-2 to TRBJ1-2; D uncertain. The germline V and J ends were trimmed by 1 base and 4 bases, with 10 bases remaining between them. The CDR3 is made up of 14 amino acids. Per the germline V gene, CDR1 is SGHTA and CDR2 is FQGNSA. DNA for the CDR3: TGTGCCAGCAGCTTAGATGTGAGGTCCTATGGCTACACCTTC. Its translation: CASSLDVRSYGYTF.

The chain recombines TRBV7-6 with TRBJ1-1; 8 nucleotides align to TRBD1. With V trimmed by 8 bases and J by 0 bases, 8 bases remained unmatched. The CDR3 is 15 residues long. The germline V gene encodes CDR1 SGHVS and CDR2 FNYEAQ. CDR3 DNA sequence: TGTGCCAGCGCTAATGACAGGGGCATGAACACTGAAGCTTTCTTT. Protein: CASANDRGMNTEAFF.

This clonotype was counted only a few times. This chain joins TRBV20-1 and TRBJ2-3; no clear D gene. CDR1 is DFQATT and CDR2 is SNEGSKA in the germline V gene (reference sequence). The CDR3 is 13 amino acids. Trimming cost V 5 bases and J 0 bases, with 9 bases left between them. CDR3 sequence reads: CSARNPSTDTQYF. In DNA form, the CDR3 reads TGCAGTGCTCGAAACCCTAGCACAGATACGCAGTATTTT.

The chain combines TRBV28 with TRBJ1-5; 10 bases are a match to TRBD1. Germline V lookup: CDR1 MDHEN, CDR2 SYDVKM. V lost 4 bases to trimming and J lost 6 bases; unmatched junction nucleotides: 9. The CDR3 contains 16 residues. The CDR3 reads CASSSDWDRGVQPQHF. In DNA form, the CDR3 reads TGTGCCAGCAGTTCTGACTGGGACAGGGGAGTTCAGCCCCAGCATTTT.

This clonotype has just a few counts. This rearrangement joins TRBV7-6 to TRBJ2-5; D is uncertain. CDR1 and CDR2 (germline): SGHVS, FNYEAQ. V was clipped by 5 bases and J by 0 bases, with 13 bases between them. CDR3 length: 15 amino acids. The CDR3 sequence is CASSPVRTNQETQYF. Written as DNA, the CDR3 is TGTGCCAGCAGCCCAGTGAGGACCAACCAAGAGACCCAGTACTTC.

This clonotype was recorded a few times. V usage is TRBV24-1 and J usage is TRBJ2-7; D not resolved. CDR3 length: 13 amino acids. The germline V gene encodes CDR1 KGHDR and CDR2 SFDVKD. The V and J ends lost 11 bases and 6 bases respectively, with 19 bases between them. The CDR3 loop is CAMQTPKHSEQYF. The CDR3 DNA is TGTGCCATGCAGACACCAAAGCATTCCGAGCAGTACTTC.